What follows are 5 T cell receptor beta chains derived from one specimen sequenced in a study of blood T cells in healthy people across ages (dated by TCRdb to the mid-2010s). Receptors were amplified or captured by 5' RACE. Sequenced using an Illumina HiSeq 2500. A second 7 to 11 cycle PCR used a sample-barcoded 5' primer and a J-beta primer mix. The public reads were reanalyzed by TCRdb: fastp trimming at Q25, MiXCR alignment, in-frame beta chains only. Rows are combined by CDR3 protein, so each entry shows the most common genes and DNA. The sample table holds 1.5 million to 2 million distinct CDR3 sequences, of which about 28% were seen once. The ten largest clonotypes hold approximately 7.7% of the sample. Source material: blood. These receptors were collected from a woman aged 30 to 39 in good health.

This clonotype was counted at least ten times. The chain links TRBV29-1 to TRBJ2-1; D may correspond to TRBD1 or TRBD2 (5 bases each). With 3 bases removed from V and 10 bases from J, the gap between germline ends came to 13 bases. The CDR3 is 12 amino acids. The germline CDR1 and CDR2 sequences are SQVTM and ANQGSEA. The CDR3 protein is CSVDRGGEEQFF. CDR3 DNA sequence: TGCAGCGTTGATCGTGGGGGAGAGGAGCAGTTCTTC.

This clonotype was seen repeatedly, ten times or more. The rearrangement links TRBV6-2 or TRBV6-3 to TRBJ2-7; 11 bases agree with TRBD1. The CDR3 covers 17 residues. Per germline, CDR1 MNHEY and CDR2 SVGEGT. Losses at the gene ends were 5 bases for V and 5 bases for J; bases not matched to a gene: 14. CDR3 loop: CASSEWTGGASSDEQYF. In DNA, the CDR3 is TGTGCCAGCAGTGAATGGACAGGGGGCGCATCTTCGGACGAGCAGTACTTC.

This clonotype was counted a few times. This chain connects TRBV28 to TRBJ2-7; D unclear. This CDR3 has 9 residues. Germline assignment: CDR1 MDHEN and CDR2 SYDVKM. Trimming pared 8 bases from V and 10 bases from J, leaving 9 bases between. The CDR3 reads CASSPGQYF. The CDR3 DNA is TGTGCCAGCTCCCCCGGACAGTACTTC.

The V call is TRBV27, the J call TRBJ1-5; 7 nucleotides match TRBD1. The junction had 8 bases not matched to a gene; V was cut back by 10 bases and J by 2 bases. The length of the CDR3 is 14 residues. CDR1 and CDR2 from the germline V gene are MNHEY and SMNVEV (reference sequence). The CDR3 loop reads CATPPGTGNQPQHF. CDR3 DNA sequence: TGTGCCACCCCGCCAGGGACAGGCAATCAGCCCCAGCATTTT.

This clonotype was counted only a few times. The gene calls are TRBV27 and TRBJ2-7; a possible D gene is TRBD2 (5 bases). The CDR3 is 16 amino acids. CDR1 and CDR2 from the germline V gene are MNHEY and SMNVEV (reference sequence). V was cut by 3 bases and J by 0 bases, with 15 bases left in between. The CDR3: CASSFRAELDSYEQYF. In DNA, the CDR3 is TGTGCCAGCAGTTTTCGAGCGGAGCTCGACTCCTACGAGCAGTACTTC.